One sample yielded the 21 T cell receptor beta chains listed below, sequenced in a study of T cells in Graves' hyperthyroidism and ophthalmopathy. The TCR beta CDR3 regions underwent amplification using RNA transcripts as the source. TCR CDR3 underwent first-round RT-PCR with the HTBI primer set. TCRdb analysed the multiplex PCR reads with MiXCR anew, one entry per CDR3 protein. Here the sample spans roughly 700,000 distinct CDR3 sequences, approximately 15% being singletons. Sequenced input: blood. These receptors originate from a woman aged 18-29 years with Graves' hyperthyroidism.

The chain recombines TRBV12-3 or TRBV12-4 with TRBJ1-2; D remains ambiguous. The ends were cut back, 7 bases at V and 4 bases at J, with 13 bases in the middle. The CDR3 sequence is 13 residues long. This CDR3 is CASNPGDFYGYTF. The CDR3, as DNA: TGTGCCAGCAACCCGGGAGATTTCTATGGCTACACCTTC.

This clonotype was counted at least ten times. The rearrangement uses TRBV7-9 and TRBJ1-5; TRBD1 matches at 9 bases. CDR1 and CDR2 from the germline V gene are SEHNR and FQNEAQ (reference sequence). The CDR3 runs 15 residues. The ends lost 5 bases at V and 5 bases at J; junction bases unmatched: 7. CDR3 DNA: TGTGCCAGCAGCCCCGGGACAGGGAGGGATCAGCCCCAGCATTTT. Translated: CASSPGTGRDQPQHF.

The CDR3 sequence is CASFSGNTIYF. CDR3 sequence (DNA): TGTGCCAGCTTCTCTGGAAACACCATATATTTT. The V gene is TRBV2, the J gene TRBJ1-3; D gene ambiguous. Trimming cost V 8 bases and J 0 bases, with 2 bases left between them. Germline V lookup: CDR1 SNHLY, CDR2 FYNNEI. The CDR3 is 11 amino acids.

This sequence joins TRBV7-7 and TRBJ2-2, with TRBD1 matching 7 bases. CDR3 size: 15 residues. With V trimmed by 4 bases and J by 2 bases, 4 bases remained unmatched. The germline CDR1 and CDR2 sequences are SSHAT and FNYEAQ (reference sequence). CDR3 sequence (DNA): TGTGCCAGCAGCTCGGGACAGATCAACACCGGGGAGCTGTTTTTT. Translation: CASSSGQINTGELFF.

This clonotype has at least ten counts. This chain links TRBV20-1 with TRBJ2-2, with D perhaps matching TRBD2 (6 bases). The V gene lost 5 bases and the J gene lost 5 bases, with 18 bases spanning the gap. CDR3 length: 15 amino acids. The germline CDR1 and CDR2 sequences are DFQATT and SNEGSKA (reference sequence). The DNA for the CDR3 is TGCAGTGCTCCCCGGTCGGGAGTTCGGACCGGGGAGCTGTTTTTT. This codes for CSAPRSGVRTGELFF.

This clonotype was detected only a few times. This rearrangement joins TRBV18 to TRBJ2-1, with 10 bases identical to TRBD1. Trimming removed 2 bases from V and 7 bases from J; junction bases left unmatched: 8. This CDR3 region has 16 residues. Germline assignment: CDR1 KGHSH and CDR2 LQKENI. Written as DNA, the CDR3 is TGTGCCAGCTCACCAATTCTGACAGGGGGCGAGAATGAGCAGTTCTTC. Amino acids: CASSPILTGGENEQFF.

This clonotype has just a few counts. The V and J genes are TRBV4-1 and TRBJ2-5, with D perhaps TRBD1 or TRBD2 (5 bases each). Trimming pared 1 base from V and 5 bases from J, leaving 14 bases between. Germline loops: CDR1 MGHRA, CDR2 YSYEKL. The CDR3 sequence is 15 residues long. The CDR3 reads CASSQVGTPRETQYF. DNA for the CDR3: TGCGCCAGCAGCCAAGTTGGGACCCCAAGGGAGACCCAGTACTTC.

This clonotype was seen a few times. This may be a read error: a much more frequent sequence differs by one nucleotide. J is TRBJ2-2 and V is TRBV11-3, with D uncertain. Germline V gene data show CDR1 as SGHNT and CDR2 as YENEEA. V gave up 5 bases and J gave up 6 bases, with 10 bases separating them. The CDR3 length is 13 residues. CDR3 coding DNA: TGTGCCAGCAGCGTAGCTGGGGCCGGGGAGCTGTTTTTT. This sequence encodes CASSVAGAGELFF.

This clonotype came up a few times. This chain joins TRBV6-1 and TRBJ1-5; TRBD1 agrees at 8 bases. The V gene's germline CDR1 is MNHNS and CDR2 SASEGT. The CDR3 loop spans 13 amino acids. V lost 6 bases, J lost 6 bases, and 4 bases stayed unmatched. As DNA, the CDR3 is TGTGCCAGCAGGACAGGGGCGGTTCAGCCCCAGCATTTT. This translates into CASRTGAVQPQHF.

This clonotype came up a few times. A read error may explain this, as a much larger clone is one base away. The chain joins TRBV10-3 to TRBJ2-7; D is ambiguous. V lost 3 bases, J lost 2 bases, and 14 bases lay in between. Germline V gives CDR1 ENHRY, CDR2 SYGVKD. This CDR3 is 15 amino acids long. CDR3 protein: CAISEGKWATYEQYF. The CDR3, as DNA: TGTGCCATCAGTGAAGGCAAGTGGGCTACCTACGAGCAGTACTTC.

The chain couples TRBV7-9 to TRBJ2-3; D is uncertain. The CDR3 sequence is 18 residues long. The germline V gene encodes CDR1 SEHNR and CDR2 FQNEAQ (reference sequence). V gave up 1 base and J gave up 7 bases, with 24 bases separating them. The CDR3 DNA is TGTGCCAGCAGCTTAGAGGTTCAACGGAGCCTAATGATGAATACGCAGTATTTT. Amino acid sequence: CASSLEVQRSLMMNTQYF. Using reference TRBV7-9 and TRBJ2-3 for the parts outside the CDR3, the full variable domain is DTGVSQNPRHKITKRGQNVTFRCDPISEHNRLYWYRQTLGQGPEFLTYFQNEAQLEKSRLLSDRFSAERPKGSFSTLEIQRTEQGDSAMYLCASSLEVQRSLMMNTQYFGPGTRLTVL.

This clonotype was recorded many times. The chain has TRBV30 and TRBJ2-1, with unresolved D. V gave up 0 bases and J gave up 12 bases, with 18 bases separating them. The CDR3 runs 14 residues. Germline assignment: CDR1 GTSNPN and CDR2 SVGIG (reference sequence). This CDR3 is CAWSVLAPAVRQFF. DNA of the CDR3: TGTGCCTGGAGTGTCCTTGCGCCGGCCGTGCGGCAGTTCTTC.

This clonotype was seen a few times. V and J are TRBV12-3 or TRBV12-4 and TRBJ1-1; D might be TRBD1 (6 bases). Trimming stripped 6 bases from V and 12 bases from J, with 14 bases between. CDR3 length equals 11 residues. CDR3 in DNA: TGTGCCAGCAGCCAACAGGGCAGACCTTTCTTT. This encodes CASSQQGRPFF.

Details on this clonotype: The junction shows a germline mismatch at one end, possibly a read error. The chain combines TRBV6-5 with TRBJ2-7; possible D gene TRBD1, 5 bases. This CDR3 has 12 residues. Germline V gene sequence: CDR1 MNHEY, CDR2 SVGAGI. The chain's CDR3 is CASSDSRTEQYF. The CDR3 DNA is TGTGCCAGCAGTGACTCCAGGACAGAGCAGTACTTC.

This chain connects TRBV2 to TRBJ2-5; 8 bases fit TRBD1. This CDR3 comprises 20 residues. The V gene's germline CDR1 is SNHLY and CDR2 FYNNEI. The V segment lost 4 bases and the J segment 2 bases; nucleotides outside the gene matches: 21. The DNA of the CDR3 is TGTGCCAGCAGTGCGTGGGGCTCCGGGACAGGAGAACCAAAACAAGAGACCCAGTACTTC. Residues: CASSAWGSGTGEPKQETQYF.

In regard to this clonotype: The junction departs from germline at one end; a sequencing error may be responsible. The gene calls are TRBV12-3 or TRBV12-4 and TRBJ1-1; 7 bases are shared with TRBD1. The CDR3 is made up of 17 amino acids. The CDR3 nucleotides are TGTGTCAGCAGTTGGGACAGTTACCTAAATATGAACACTGAAGCTTTCTTT. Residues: CVSSWDSYLNMNTEAFF.

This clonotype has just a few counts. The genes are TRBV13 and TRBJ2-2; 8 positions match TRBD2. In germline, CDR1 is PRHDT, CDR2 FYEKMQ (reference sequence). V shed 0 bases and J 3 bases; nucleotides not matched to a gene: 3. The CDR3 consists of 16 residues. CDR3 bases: TGTGCCAGCAGCTTAGGGATAGCGGGATACACCGGGGAGCTGTTTTTT. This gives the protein CASSLGIAGYTGELFF.

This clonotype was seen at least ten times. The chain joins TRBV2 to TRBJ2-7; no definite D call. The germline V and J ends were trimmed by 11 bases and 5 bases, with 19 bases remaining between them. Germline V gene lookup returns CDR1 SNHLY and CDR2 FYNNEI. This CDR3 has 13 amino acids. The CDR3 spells CAVSRPGEDEQYF. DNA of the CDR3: TGTGCCGTCTCCCGCCCGGGTGAGGACGAGCAGTACTTC.

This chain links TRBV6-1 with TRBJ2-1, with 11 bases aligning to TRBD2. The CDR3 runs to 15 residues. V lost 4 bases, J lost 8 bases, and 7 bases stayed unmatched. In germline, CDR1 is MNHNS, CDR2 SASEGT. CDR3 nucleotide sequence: TGTGCCAGCAGTGTATTAGCGGGAGGGCCCGATGAGCAGTTCTTC. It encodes CASSVLAGGPDEQFF.

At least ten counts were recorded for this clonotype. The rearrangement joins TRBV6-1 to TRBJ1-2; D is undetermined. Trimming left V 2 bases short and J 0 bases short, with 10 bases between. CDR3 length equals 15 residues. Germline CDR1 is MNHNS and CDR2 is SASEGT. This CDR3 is CASSEWARANYGYTF. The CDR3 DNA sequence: TGTGCCAGCAGTGAATGGGCCAGAGCTAACTATGGCTACACCTTC.

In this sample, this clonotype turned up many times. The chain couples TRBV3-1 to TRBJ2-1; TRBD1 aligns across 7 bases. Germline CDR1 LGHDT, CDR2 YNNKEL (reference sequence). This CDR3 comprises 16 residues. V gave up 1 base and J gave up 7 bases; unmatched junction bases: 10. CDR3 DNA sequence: TGTGCCAGCAGCCAAGGGACAGGCAGGGTGCAAAATGAGCAGTTCTTC. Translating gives CASSQGTGRVQNEQFF.